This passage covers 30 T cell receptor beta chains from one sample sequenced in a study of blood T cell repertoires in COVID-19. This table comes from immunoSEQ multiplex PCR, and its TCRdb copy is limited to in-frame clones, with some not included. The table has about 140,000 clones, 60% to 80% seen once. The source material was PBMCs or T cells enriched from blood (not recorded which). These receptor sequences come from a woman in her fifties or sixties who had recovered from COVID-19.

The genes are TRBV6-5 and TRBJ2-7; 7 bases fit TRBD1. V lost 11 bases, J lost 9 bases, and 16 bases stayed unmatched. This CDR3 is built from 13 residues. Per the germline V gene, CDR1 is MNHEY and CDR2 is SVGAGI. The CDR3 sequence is CAAAPGTDHGQYF. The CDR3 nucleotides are TGTGCCGCTGCCCCCGGGACAGACCATGGGCAGTACTTC.

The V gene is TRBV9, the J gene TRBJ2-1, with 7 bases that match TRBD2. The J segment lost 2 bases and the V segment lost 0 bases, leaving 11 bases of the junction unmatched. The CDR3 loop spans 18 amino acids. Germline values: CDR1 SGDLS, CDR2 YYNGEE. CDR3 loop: CASSVAGTGLAAYNEQFF. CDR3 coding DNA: TGTGCCAGCAGCGTAGCGGGGACGGGGCTAGCGGCCTACAATGAGCAGTTCTTC.

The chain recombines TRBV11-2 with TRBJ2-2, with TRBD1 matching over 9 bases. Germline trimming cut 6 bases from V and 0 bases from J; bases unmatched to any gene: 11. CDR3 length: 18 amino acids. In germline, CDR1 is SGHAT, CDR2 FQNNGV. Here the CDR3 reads CASRKKSQGAANTGELFF. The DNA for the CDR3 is TGTGCCAGCAGAAAGAAGTCACAGGGGGCTGCGAACACCGGGGAGCTGTTTTTT.

CDR3 in DNA: TGCGCCAGCAGCTTGGGGACTAGCGGGAGAGATACGCAGTATTTT. Translated, it gives CASSLGTSGRDTQYF. The rearrangement joins TRBV5-1 to TRBJ2-3; 13 nucleotides align to TRBD2. CDR3 size: 15 residues. The germline V gene has CDR1 SGHRS and CDR2 YFSETQ. Trimming removed 0 bases from V and 5 bases from J; junction bases left unmatched: 0.

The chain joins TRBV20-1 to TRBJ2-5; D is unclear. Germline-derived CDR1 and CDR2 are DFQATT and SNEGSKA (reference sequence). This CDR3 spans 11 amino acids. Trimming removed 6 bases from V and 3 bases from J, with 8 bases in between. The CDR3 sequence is CSAAIEETQYF. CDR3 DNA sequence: TGCAGTGCAGCGATAGAAGAGACCCAGTACTTC.

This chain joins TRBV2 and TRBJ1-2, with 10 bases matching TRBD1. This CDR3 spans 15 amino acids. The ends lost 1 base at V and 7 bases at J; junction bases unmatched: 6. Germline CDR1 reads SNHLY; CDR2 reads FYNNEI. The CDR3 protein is CASSEVGQGSGGYTF. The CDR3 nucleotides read TGTGCCAGCAGTGAAGTGGGACAGGGGTCGGGTGGCTACACCTTC.

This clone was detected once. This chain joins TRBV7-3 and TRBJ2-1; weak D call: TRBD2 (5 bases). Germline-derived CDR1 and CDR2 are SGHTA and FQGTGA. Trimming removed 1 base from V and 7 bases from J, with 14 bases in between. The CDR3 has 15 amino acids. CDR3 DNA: TGTGCCAGCAGCTTAATGGGTGGGAGCATGAATGAGCAGTTCTTC. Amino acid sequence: CASSLMGGSMNEQFF.

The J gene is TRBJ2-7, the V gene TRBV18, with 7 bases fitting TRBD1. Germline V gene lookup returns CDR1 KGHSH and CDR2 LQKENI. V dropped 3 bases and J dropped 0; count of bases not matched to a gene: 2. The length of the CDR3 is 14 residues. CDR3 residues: CASSPWDSSYEQYF. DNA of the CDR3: TGTGCCAGCTCACCTTGGGACAGCTCCTACGAGCAGTACTTC.

Here the CDR3 reads CASSQGGWTSNYGYTF. In nucleotides, the CDR3 is TGCGCCAGCAGCCAAGGTGGTTGGACTTCTAACTATGGCTACACCTTC. V and J are TRBV4-1 and TRBJ1-2; D gene uncertain. V shed 1 base and J shed 0 bases, with 12 bases lying between them. Germline values: CDR1 MGHRA, CDR2 YSYEKL. The CDR3 has 16 residues.

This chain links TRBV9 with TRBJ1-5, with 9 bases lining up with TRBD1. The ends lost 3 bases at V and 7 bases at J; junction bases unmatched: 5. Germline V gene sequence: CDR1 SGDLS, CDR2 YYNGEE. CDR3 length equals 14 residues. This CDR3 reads CASSEQGASQPQHF. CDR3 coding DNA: TGTGCCAGCAGCGAACAGGGGGCCAGCCAGCCCCAGCATTTT.

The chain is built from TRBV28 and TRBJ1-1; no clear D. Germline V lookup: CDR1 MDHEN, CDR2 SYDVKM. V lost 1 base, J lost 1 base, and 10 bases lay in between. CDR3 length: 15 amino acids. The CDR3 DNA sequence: TGTGCCAGCAGTTTATCTCGGGAGACGAACACTGAAGCTTTCTTT. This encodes CASSLSRETNTEAFF.

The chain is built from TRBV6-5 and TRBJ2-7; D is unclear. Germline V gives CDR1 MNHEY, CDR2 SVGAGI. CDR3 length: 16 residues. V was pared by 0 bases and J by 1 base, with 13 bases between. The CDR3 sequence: CASSYSVREISYEQYF. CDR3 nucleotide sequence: TGTGCCAGCAGTTACTCCGTGCGAGAAATTTCCTACGAGCAGTACTTC.

This CDR3 reads CASSQQEGTEAFF. The DNA for the CDR3 is TGTGCCAGCAGCCAACAAGAGGGCACTGAAGCTTTCTTT. The chain combines TRBV7-9 with TRBJ1-1; no firm D call. The V gene's germline CDR1 is SEHNR and CDR2 FQNEAQ (reference sequence). The CDR3 runs to 13 residues. V was clipped by 5 bases and J by 4 bases, with 11 bases between them.

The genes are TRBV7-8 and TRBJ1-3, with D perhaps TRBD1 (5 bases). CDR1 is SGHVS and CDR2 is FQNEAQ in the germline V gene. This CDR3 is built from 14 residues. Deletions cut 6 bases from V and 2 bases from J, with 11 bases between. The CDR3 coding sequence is TGTGCCAGCAGAGTCACAGGAGCTGGAAACACCATATATTTT. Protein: CASRVTGAGNTIYF.

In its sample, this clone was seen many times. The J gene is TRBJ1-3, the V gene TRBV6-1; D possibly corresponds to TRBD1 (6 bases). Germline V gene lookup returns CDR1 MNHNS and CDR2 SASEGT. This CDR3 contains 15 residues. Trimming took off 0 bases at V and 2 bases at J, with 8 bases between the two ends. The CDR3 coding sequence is TGTGCCAGCAGTGAAGCAGAGGGGGCTGGAAACACCATATATTTT. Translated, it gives CASSEAEGAGNTIYF.

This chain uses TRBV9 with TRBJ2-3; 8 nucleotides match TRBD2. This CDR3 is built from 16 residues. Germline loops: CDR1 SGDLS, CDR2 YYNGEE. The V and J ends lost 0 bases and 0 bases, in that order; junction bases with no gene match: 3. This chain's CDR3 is CASSVEGGGSTDTQYF. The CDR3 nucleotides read TGTGCCAGCAGCGTAGAAGGCGGGGGGAGCACAGATACGCAGTATTTT.

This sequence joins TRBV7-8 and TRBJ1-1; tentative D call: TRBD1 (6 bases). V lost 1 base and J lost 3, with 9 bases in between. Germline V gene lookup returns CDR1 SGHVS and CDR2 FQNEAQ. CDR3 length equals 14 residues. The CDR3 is CASSLGDTYTEAFF. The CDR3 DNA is TGTGCCAGCAGCTTAGGGGACACCTACACTGAAGCTTTCTTT.

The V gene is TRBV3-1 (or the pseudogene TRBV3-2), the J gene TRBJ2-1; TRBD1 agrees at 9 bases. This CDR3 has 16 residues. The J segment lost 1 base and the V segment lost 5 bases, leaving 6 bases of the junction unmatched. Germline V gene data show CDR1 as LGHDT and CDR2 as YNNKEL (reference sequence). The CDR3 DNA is TGTGCCAGCAGCTCCCCGGACAGGGGTTCCTACAATGAGCAGTTCTTC. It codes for CASSSPDRGSYNEQFF.

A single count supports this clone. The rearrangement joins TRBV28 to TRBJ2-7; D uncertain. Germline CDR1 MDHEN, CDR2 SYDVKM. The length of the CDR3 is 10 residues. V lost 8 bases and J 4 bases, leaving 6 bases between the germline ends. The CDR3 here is CASGRYEQYF. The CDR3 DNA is TGTGCCAGCGGGCGTTACGAGCAGTACTTC.

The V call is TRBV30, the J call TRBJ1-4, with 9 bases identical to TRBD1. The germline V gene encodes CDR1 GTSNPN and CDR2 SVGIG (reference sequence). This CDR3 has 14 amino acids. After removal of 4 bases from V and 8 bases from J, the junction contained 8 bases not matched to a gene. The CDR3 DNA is TGTGCCTGGACCACGACAGGGGGTACCGAAAAACTGTTTTTT. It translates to CAWTTTGGTEKLFF.

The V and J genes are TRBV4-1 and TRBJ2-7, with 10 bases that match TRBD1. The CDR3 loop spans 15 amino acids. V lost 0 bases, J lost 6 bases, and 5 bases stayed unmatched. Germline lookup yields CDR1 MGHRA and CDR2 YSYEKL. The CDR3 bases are TGCGCCAGCAGCCAAGATAGTGACAGGGGGCCCGAGCAGTACTTC. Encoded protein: CASSQDSDRGPEQYF.

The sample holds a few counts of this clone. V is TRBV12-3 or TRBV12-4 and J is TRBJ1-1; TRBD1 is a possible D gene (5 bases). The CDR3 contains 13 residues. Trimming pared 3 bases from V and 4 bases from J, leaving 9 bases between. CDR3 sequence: CASSFVGGTEAFF. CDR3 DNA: TGTGCCAGCAGTTTTGTGGGGGGCACTGAAGCTTTCTTT.

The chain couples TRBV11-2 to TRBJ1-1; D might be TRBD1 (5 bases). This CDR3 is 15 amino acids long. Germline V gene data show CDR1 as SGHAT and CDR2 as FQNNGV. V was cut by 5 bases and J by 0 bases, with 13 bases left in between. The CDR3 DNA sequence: TGTGCCAGCAGCCCCGTGGGGCGGATGAACACTGAAGCTTTCTTT. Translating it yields CASSPVGRMNTEAFF.

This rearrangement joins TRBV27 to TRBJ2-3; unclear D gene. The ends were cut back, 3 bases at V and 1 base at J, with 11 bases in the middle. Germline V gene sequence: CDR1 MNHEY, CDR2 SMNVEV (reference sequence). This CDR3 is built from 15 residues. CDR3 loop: CASSFRVRGTDTQYF. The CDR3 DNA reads TGTGCCAGCAGTTTCCGGGTTCGGGGCACAGATACGCAGTATTTT.

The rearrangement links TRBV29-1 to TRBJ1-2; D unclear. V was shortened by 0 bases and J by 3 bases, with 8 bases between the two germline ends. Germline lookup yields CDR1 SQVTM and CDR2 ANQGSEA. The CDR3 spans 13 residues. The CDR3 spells CSVEEMTDYGYTF. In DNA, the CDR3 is TGCAGCGTTGAAGAGATGACTGACTATGGCTACACCTTC.

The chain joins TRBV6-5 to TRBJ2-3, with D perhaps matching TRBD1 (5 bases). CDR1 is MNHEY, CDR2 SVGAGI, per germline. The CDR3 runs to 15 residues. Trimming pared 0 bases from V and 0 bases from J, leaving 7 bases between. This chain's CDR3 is CASSYSGVSTDTQYF. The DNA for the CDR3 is TGTGCCAGCAGTTACTCAGGGGTCAGCACAGATACGCAGTATTTT.

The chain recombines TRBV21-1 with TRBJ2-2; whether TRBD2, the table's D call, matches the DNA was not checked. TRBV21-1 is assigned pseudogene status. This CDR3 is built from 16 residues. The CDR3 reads CASSKSLAANTGELFF. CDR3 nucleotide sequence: TGTGCCAGCAGCAAATCCCTAGCGGCGAACACCGGGGAGCTGTTTTTT.

CDR3 DNA sequence: TGTGCCAGCAGCCAAGCGAGTTTTCTTAACTATGGCTACACCTTC. It specifies CASSQASFLNYGYTF. This chain connects TRBV3-1 (or the pseudogene TRBV3-2) to TRBJ1-2; no firm D call. CDR1 and CDR2 from the germline V gene are LGHDT and YNNKEL (reference sequence). The CDR3 runs to 15 residues. V was cut by 1 base and J by 1 base, with 10 bases left in between.

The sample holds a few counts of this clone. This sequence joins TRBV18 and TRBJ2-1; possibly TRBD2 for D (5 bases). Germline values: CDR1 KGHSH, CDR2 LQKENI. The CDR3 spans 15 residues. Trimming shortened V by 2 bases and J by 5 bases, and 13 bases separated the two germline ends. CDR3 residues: CASSPSLTTDNEQFF. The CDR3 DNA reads TGTGCCAGCTCACCATCCCTGACTACCGACAATGAGCAGTTCTTC. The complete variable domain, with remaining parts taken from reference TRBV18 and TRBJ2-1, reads NAGVMQNPRHLVRRRGQEARLRCSPMKGHSHVYWYRQLPEEGLKFMVYLQKENIIDESGMPKERFSAEFPKEGPSILRIQQVVRGDSAAYFCASSPSLTTDNEQFFGPGTRLTVL.

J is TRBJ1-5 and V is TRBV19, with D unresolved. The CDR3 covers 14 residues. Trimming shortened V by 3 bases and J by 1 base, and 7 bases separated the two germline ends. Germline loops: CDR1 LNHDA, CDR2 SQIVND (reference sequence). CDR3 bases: TGTGCCAGTAGTATGAGGCAGAGCAATCAGCCCCAGCATTTT. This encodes CASSMRQSNQPQHF.